Below are 17 T cell receptor beta chains sequenced from a single sample in a study of cytomegalovirus exposure and HLA in healthy donors. Use of 60 Vbeta and 13 Jbeta primers characterized the PCR. TCRdb's copy holds only in-frame clones and misses some; the assay was immunoSEQ multiplex PCR. The profile shows 210,000 or so clones, just under 85% of them singletons. What was sequenced was PBMCs. The source is a woman aged 40 to 50 in good health and CMV-seronegative.

At least ten counts were recorded for this clone. This rearrangement joins TRBV6-6 to TRBJ2-7, with 7 bases matching TRBD2. The J segment lost 5 bases and the V segment lost 7 bases, leaving 5 bases of the junction unmatched. This CDR3 is 12 amino acids long. CDR1 and CDR2 (germline): MNHNY, SVGAGI (reference sequence). CDR3 in amino acids: CASKREGNEQYF. The CDR3 bases are TGTGCCAGCAAGAGGGAGGGGAACGAGCAGTACTTC.

This sequence joins TRBV11-2 and TRBJ1-1; no clear D gene. Germline assignment: CDR1 SGHAT and CDR2 FQNNGV. V lost 5 bases to trimming and J lost 0 bases, with 16 bases between them. CDR3 length: 16 residues. The CDR3 bases are TGTGCCAGCAGCCCAACACGATCGGGTTTGAACACTGAAGCTTTCTTT. Amino acid sequence: CASSPTRSGLNTEAFF. Drawing the rest from reference TRBV11-2 and TRBJ1-1, the complete variable domain is EAGVAQSPRYKIIEKRQSVAFWCNPISGHATLYWYQQILGQGPKLLIQFQNNGVVDDSQLPKDRFSAERLKGVDSTLKIQPAKLEDSAVYLCASSPTRSGLNTEAFFGQGTRLTVV.

V usage is TRBV9 and J usage is TRBJ1-3, with a possible D match to TRBD1 (6 bases). Germline CDR1 is SGDLS and CDR2 is YYNGEE. V lost 4 bases, J lost 2 bases, and 10 bases lay in between. The CDR3 extends over 14 amino acids. The DNA for the CDR3 is TGTGCCAGCAGCCCAGGGACAACTGGAAACACCATATATTTT. Protein product: CASSPGTTGNTIYF. Filled out from reference TRBV9 and TRBJ1-3, the complete variable domain reads DSGVTQTPKHLITATGQRVTLRCSPRSGDLSVYWYQQSLDQGLQFLIQYYNGEERAKGNILERFSAQQFPDLHSELNLSSLELGDSALYFCASSPGTTGNTIYFGEGSWLTVV.

J is TRBJ2-5 and V is TRBV14, with 8 positions matching TRBD2. CDR1 is SGHDN and CDR2 is FVKESK in the germline V gene. This CDR3 has 13 amino acids. V was pared by 1 base and J by 11 bases, with 6 bases of the junction left unmatched. The CDR3 DNA is TGTGCCAGCAGCCAAGTCCCGGGGGGGGAGCAGTACTTC. Its protein is CASSQVPGGEQYF. The full variable domain, rest sourced from reference TRBV14 and TRBJ2-5, is EAGVTQFPSHSVIEKGQTVTLRCDPISGHDNLYWYRRVMGKEIKFLLHFVKESKQDESGMPNNRFLAERTGGTYSTLKVQPAELEDSGVYFCASSQVPGGEQYFGPGTRLLVL.

The chain links TRBV29-1 to TRBJ1-2; a weak D match, TRBD1 (6 bases). V lost 6 bases and J 0 bases, leaving 11 bases between the germline ends. Germline values: CDR1 SQVTM, CDR2 ANQGSEA. The CDR3 totals 13 residues. Here the CDR3 reads CSVRTAANYGYTF. The DNA for the CDR3 is TGCAGCGTCCGGACAGCTGCTAACTATGGCTACACCTTC.

The rearrangement links TRBV29-1 to TRBJ2-7; 8 nucleotides align to TRBD2. Trimming took 4 bases from V and 3 from J; bases not matched to a gene: 5. The CDR3 is 13 amino acids. Germline loops: CDR1 SQVTM, CDR2 ANQGSEA. The CDR3 loop reads CSVVVAGHYEQYF. The CDR3 DNA sequence: TGCAGCGTTGTAGTAGCGGGGCACTACGAGCAGTACTTC.

The chain employs TRBV5-1 and TRBJ2-3; 8 bases align to TRBD2. V shed 4 bases, J shed 4 bases, and the junction held 11 bases outside the gene matches. The germline V gene encodes CDR1 SGHRS and CDR2 YFSETQ. The CDR3 covers 16 residues. This CDR3 is CASSRGSGGPSDTQYF. CDR3 bases: TGCGCCAGCAGCCGAGGGTCGGGGGGGCCGTCAGATACGCAGTATTTT.

This clone has just one count. This sequence joins TRBV15 and TRBJ2-3; 9 bases align to TRBD1. The J segment lost 3 bases and the V segment lost 5 bases, leaving 6 bases of the junction unmatched. Germline V gene data show CDR1 as LNHNV and CDR2 as YYDKDF (reference sequence). This CDR3 is built from 15 residues. CDR3 region: CATSRDRVGTDTQYF. The DNA of the CDR3 is TGTGCCACCAGCCGGGACAGGGTCGGAACAGATACGCAGTATTTT.

The V call is TRBV15, the J call TRBJ2-5; 8 bases align to TRBD2. The CDR3 is 15 amino acids. V shed 6 bases, J shed 2 bases, and the junction held 8 bases outside the gene matches. Per the germline V gene, CDR1 is LNHNV and CDR2 is YYDKDF (reference sequence). CDR3 DNA: TGTGCCACCAGTGCGGGGGGAAGGGGGCAAGAGACCCAGTACTTC. Its translation: CATSAGGRGQETQYF.

The chain recombines TRBV12-2 with TRBJ2-5; the table's D call TRBD2 went unverified against the DNA. TRBV12-2 is described as a pseudogene. The CDR3 totals 12 residues. In DNA, the CDR3 is TGTGCAAGTCGCCACTACCCCGGGACCCAGTACTTC. As protein: CASRHYPGTQYF.

The chain carries TRBV5-4 and TRBJ1-5, with D possibly being TRBD1 (5 bases). Germline V gene sequence: CDR1 SGHNT, CDR2 YYREEE (reference sequence). V was cut by 5 bases and J by 3 bases, with 21 bases left in between. The CDR3 contains 17 residues. The CDR3 nucleotides are TGTGCCAGCAGTTTCACGATGGGAGGACAAATCAATCAGCCCCAGCATTTT. Amino acids: CASSFTMGGQINQPQHF.

The DNA of the CDR3 is TGTGCCAGCAGTCTTTGGGACAGGCGGCGACCAACTAATGAAAAACTGTTTTTT. The encoded protein is CASSLWDRRRPTNEKLFF. V gene TRBV28 combines with J gene TRBJ1-4; 8 bases align to TRBD1. The germline V gene has CDR1 MDHEN and CDR2 SYDVKM. CDR3 length equals 18 residues. V dropped 5 bases and J dropped 0; count of bases not matched to a gene: 11.

The V call is TRBV4-1, the J call TRBJ1-1, with D unresolved. The ends were cut back, 1 base at V and 6 bases at J, with 21 bases in the middle. Per germline, CDR1 MGHRA and CDR2 YSYEKL. This CDR3 is 17 amino acids long. CDR3 sequence reads: CASSQGEAPYPVAEAFF. The CDR3 DNA sequence: TGCGCCAGCAGCCAAGGGGAGGCTCCCTACCCTGTCGCTGAAGCTTTCTTT.

The rearrangement uses TRBV6-6 and TRBJ1-5; D may be TRBD1 (6 bases). Germline CDR1 and CDR2: MNHNY and SVGAGI (reference sequence). The CDR3 covers 12 residues. V shed 7 bases and J shed 6 bases, with 10 bases lying between them. The CDR3 DNA sequence: TGTGCCAGCACCAAGGGGGTTCAGCCCCAGCATTTT. Residues: CASTKGVQPQHF.

A word on this clone: Other DNA sequences in this specimen translate into the identical CDR3. The CDR3 DNA reads TGTGCCAGCTCCCCTTCAGGAGGGGATCAGCCCCAGCATTTT. As protein: CASSPSGGDQPQHF. The gene calls are TRBV18 and TRBJ1-5; D possibly corresponds to TRBD1 (5 bases). The CDR3 runs to 14 residues. Per germline, CDR1 KGHSH and CDR2 LQKENI. Trimming removed 6 bases at V and 5 bases at J, with 14 bases between.

The gene calls are TRBV4-3 and TRBJ1-2; the D is unclear. CDR3 size: 13 residues. Between the trimmed V and J ends, which lost 0 bases and 8 bases, there was a span of 10 bases. From germline, CDR1 is LGHNA and CDR2 YSLEER. CDR3 region: CASSQEIGDGYTF. The DNA for the CDR3 is TGCGCCAGCAGCCAAGAGATCGGAGACGGCTACACCTTC.

V and J are TRBV19 and TRBJ1-6; D not resolved. Trimming pared 5 bases from V and 0 bases from J, leaving 8 bases between. CDR3 length: 15 residues. Germline CDR1 and CDR2: LNHDA and SQIVND (reference sequence). CDR3 DNA sequence: TGTGCCAGTAGTCTTTCGGTCTCCTATAATTCACCCCTCCACTTT. Residues: CASSLSVSYNSPLHF.